This TCR beta chain was found in a study of T cell responses to AZD1222 COVID-19 vaccine. Background on the study: Analysis merged second doses at about 4 or about 12 weeks.

Study results and caveats: Scientists sampled the repertoires only once the peak T cell response had passed. Seropositive AZD1222 recipients at baseline numbered only six or seven. Females outnumbered males among donors, who were mostly white British; clonal diversity was possibly underestimated.

Only in-frame clones appear in the TCRdb table, and some are missing; sequencing was by immunoSEQ multiplex PCR. The sample has roughly 140,000 clones, 85% to 95% seen once. As regards this clone: What it binds is not known.

Sample: peripheral blood, taken on day 0 of AZD1222 vaccination. The receptor comes from an adult in good health.

The DNA of the CDR3 is TGTGCCAGCAGTTTTTTGGGTACGCAGTATTTT. The encoded protein is CASSFLGTQYF. This chain joins TRBV6-6 and TRBJ2-3; D ambiguous. The CDR3 covers 11 residues. Germline V lookup: CDR1 MNHNY, CDR2 SVGAGI (reference sequence). Deletions cut 4 bases from V and 8 bases from J, with 7 bases between.